The sequence of this T cell receptor (beta chain) was determined in a study of cytomegalovirus exposure and HLA in healthy donors. Study-wide results and caveats: It was only CMV serostatus that was available as immune exposure information.

Points on this clone: Its matching antigen is unknown.

Germline V CDR1 and CDR2: SNHLY, FYNNEI. J was trimmed by 0 bases and V by 6 bases; bases with no gene match: 6. This CDR3 has 15 amino acids. Primers for the PCR totalled 60 Vbeta and 13 Jbeta. Sequencing used immunoSEQ multiplex PCR; TCRdb keeps in-frame clones, though not all of them. The repertoire holds some 100,000 clones, with roughly three quarters as singletons. This clonotype was sampled from a female donor in good health and CMV-seropositive. The J gene is TRBJ2-5, the V gene TRBV2; 8 bases map to TRBD1. The sequencing sample was made of PBMCs. The CDR3 loop reads CASRTGVNYQETQYF. Here the CDR3 DNA reads TGTGCCAGCAGGACAGGGGTCAATTACCAAGAGACCCAGTACTTC.